This TCR beta chain emerged from a study of blood T cell repertoires in COVID-19 (dated by TCRdb to between 2020 and 2021). Regarding the complete study: Collaborator samples came from the United States, Italy and Spain and covered acute and convalescent phases of COVID-19. The prospective study material was composed of cDNA or gDNA derived from T cells, B-cell-depleted T cells, or PBMCs. Sample metadata almost always included a de-identified subject ID, COVID-19 status, age in years and sex. The repertoires were released in a freely available public database intended as a resource for research on the immune response to SARS-CoV-2. Where available, HLA class I and class II types were obtained from metadata supplied by the sample provider rather than from assay-based typing. Samples were obtained from the ongoing ImmuneRACE study (first 160 participants) and from about 1,300 subjects provided by 6 global collaborators. Deeply sampled blood TCRbeta repertoires from subjects exposed to, actively infected with, or recovered from COVID-19 were included in the dataset.

Unmatched junction bases come to 7, with V trimmed by 5 bases and J by 4 bases. The germline V gene (reference sequence) provides CDR1 MNHEY and CDR2 SMNVEV. Taken from cysteine to phenylalanine, the CDR3 has 14 residues. The sequence is cut down to CDR3 DNA, 42 bases in frame from base 1. Of note for this clone: The antigen it recognizes is unknown. No base qualities exist here, and no much larger clone lies one base off it.

The study at large found these results: The amount of clinical and demographic metadata varied by source and participant and was provided uncurated.

TCRbeta CDR3 regions were amplified from genomic DNA using the immunoSEQ Assay, a bias-controlled multiplex PCR. On the study's bioinformatics: The number of nucleated cells in each sample was estimated from the amplification of reference gene primers within the assay. Sequence reads were collapsed and filtered to measure the absolute abundance of every unique TCRbeta CDR3 rearrangement. For each sample, productive Simpson clonality was calculated by taking the square root of Simpson's diversity index across productive rearrangements. TCRdb retrieved this table from immuneACCESS and kept in-frame rearrangements only. Not all clones are present; in checked studies, unresolved V genes account for under half, and no reason is known for the remainder. The V and J calls and the clone size are those of that table, but D and trimming were determined from the DNA. In all, the sample holds some 190,000 clones, and approximately 81% of those were seen once. The ten largest clones capture approximately 19% of the sample.

Each collaborating institution followed its own protocols to collect whole blood in K2EDTA tubes. For TCRbeta analysis, collaborator samples were shipped as frozen whole blood, as isolated PBMCs, or as DNA extracted from either sample type. The chain is encoded by TRBV27 joined to TRBJ2-7; TRBD2 aligns with 8 central bases. Input material: peripheral blood. This clonotype was obtained from a human donor in a cohort sampled during active COVID-19. The DNA sequence is given as TGTGCCAGCAGTAAAGGACTAGCTGGTTACGAGCAGTACTTC. Translation gives CASSKGLAGYEQYF.